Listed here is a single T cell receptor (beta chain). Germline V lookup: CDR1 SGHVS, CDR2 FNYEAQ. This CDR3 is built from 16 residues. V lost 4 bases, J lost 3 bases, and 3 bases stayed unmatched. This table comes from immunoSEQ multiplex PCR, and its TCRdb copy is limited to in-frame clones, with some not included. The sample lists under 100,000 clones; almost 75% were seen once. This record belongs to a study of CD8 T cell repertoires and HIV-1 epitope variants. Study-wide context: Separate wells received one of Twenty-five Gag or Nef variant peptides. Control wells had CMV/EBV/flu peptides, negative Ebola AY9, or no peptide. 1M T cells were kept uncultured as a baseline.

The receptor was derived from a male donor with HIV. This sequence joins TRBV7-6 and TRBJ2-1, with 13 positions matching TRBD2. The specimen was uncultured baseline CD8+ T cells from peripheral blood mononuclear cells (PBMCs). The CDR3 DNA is TGTGCCAGCAGCTACAGACTAGCGGGGGGCTACAATGAGCAGTTCTTC. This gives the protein CASSYRLAGGYNEQFF. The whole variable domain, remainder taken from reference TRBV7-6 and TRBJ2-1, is GAGVSQSPRYKVTKRGQDVALRCDPISGHVSLYWYRQALGQGPEFLTYFNYEAQQDKSGLPNDRFSAERPEGSISTLTIQRTEQRDSAMYRCASSYRLAGGYNEQFFGPGTRLTVL.